The 22 T cell receptor beta chains below come from one sample, sequenced in a study of T cells in Graves' hyperthyroidism and ophthalmopathy. Amplification yielded TCR beta CDR3 regions, with RNA transcripts as the source. A set of HTBI primers served as the primers for a first-round RT-PCR of the TCR CDR3. TCRdb reprocessed the multiplex PCR reads with MiXCR, giving one entry per CDR3 protein. Of around 350,000 distinct CDR3 sequences listed, 25% were seen once; the top ten hold more than 60%. The sample was blood. These receptors all stem from a man in his fifties or sixties with Graves' hyperthyroidism.

The CDR3, as DNA: TGTGCCAGCAGGCCTCCGGGGGCAACTAATGAAAAACTGTTTTTT. This encodes CASRPPGATNEKLFF. The J gene is TRBJ1-4, the V gene TRBV11-2, with a possible D match to TRBD1 (5 bases). The CDR3 runs 15 residues. Trimming shortened V by 6 bases and J by 0 bases, and 11 bases separated the two germline ends. Germline V gives CDR1 SGHAT, CDR2 FQNNGV.

This clonotype was detected many times. This chain joins TRBV20-1 and TRBJ1-1, with D possibly matching TRBD1 (5 bases). V was cut by 0 bases and J by 6 bases, with 17 bases left in between. The length of the CDR3 is 15 residues. Germline V gene sequence: CDR1 DFQATT, CDR2 SNEGSKA (reference sequence). The CDR3 here is CSARDATARSSEAFF. CDR3 sequence (DNA): TGCAGTGCTAGAGATGCGACAGCCCGTAGCTCTGAAGCTTTCTTT.

Many counts were recorded for this clonotype. J is TRBJ2-5 and V is TRBV12-3 or TRBV12-4, with 11 bases fitting TRBD2. V gave up 6 bases and J gave up 5 bases; unmatched junction bases: 5. CDR3 length equals 14 residues. The DNA for the CDR3 is TGTGCCAGCAGCCGGACTAGCGGGCGGGAGACCCAGTACTTC. This sequence encodes CASSRTSGRETQYF.

The chain uses TRBV12-3 or TRBV12-4 and TRBJ2-3, with unresolved D. This CDR3 region has 11 residues. Between the trimmed V and J ends, which lost 1 base and 8 bases, there was a span of 4 bases. Written as DNA, the CDR3 is TGTGCCAGCAGTTTAGGTTCTACGCAGTATTTT. Its translation is CASSLGSTQYF.

This clonotype was seen at least ten times. CDR3 amino acids: CASSERQGGTDTQYF. The CDR3 coding sequence is TGTGCCAGCAGTGAAAGACAGGGCGGTACAGATACGCAGTATTTT. The chain links TRBV6-1 to TRBJ2-3; 7 bases agree with TRBD1. Germline CDR1 MNHNS, CDR2 SASEGT. The CDR3 is made up of 15 amino acids. The ends lost 2 bases at V and 3 bases at J; junction bases unmatched: 5.

The chain joins TRBV18 to TRBJ2-2; 8 bases agree with TRBD1. Trimming cost V 3 bases and J 1 base; bases outside gene matches: 10. Germline CDR1 is KGHSH and CDR2 is LQKENI. The length of the CDR3 is 18 residues. CDR3 DNA sequence: TGTGCCAGCTCACCCACCGTACAGACAGGGGTGAACACCGGGGAGCTGTTTTTT. This codes for CASSPTVQTGVNTGELFF.

This clonotype was found a few times. The chain uses TRBV28 and TRBJ1-2; a possible D gene is TRBD1 (5 bases). Trimming left V 8 bases short and J 7 bases short, with 14 bases between. The germline gives CDR1 MDHEN, CDR2 SYDVKM. CDR3 length: 12 residues. CDR3 nucleotides: TGTGCCAGCCAGGGCCGGGCGGGTGGCTACACCTTC. Protein product: CASQGRAGGYTF.

This clonotype was observed many times. The chain combines TRBV3-1 with TRBJ1-2; 7 nucleotides agree with TRBD1. This CDR3 spans 15 amino acids. The V gene end was trimmed by 5 bases and the J gene end by 4 bases; junction bases not matched to a gene: 10. Germline V CDR1 and CDR2: LGHDT, YNNKEL (reference sequence). The CDR3 DNA reads TGTGCCAGCAGCGTTCACAGGGGCGCGGTCTATGGCTACACCTTC. This sequence encodes CASSVHRGAVYGYTF.

This clonotype was recorded a few times. The V gene is TRBV5-1, the J gene TRBJ2-1; 8 bases line up with TRBD1. The germline V gene has CDR1 SGHRS and CDR2 YFSETQ. The length of the CDR3 is 13 residues. The junction had 6 bases not matched to a gene; V was cut back by 4 bases and J by 9 bases. CDR3 protein: CASSLGQGGEQFF. The CDR3 coding sequence is TGCGCCAGCAGCCTAGGACAGGGAGGTGAGCAGTTCTTC.

A note on this clonotype: A read error may be the cause here, since a much bigger clone is one base away. The chain combines TRBV7-3 with TRBJ2-1; D gene ambiguous. The CDR3 spans 15 residues. From germline, CDR1 is SGHTA and CDR2 FQGTGA. This CDR3 is CASTHFSSSYNGQFF. The CDR3 DNA is TGTGCCAGCACCCATTTTTCGAGCTCCTACAATGGGCAGTTCTTC. The variable domain in full, completed from reference TRBV7-3 and TRBJ2-1, reads GAGVSQTPSNKVTEKGKYVELRCDPISGHTALYWYRQSLGQGPEFLIYFQGTGAADDSGLPNDRFFAVRPEGSVSTLKIQRTERGDSAVYLCASTHFSSSYNGQFFGPGTRLTVL.

This clonotype was seen only once. This chain joins TRBV14 and TRBJ1-1; D is uncertain. Germline lookup yields CDR1 SGHDN and CDR2 FVKESK. The CDR3 extends over 13 amino acids. Trimming took off 4 bases at V and 3 bases at J, with 9 bases between the two ends. CDR3 protein: CASSPWVDTEAFF. CDR3 DNA: TGTGCCAGCAGCCCGTGGGTGGACACTGAAGCTTTCTTT.

The chain is built from TRBV12-3 or TRBV12-4 and TRBJ2-1, with a possible D match to TRBD1 (5 bases). The CDR3 length is 15 residues. V was trimmed by 8 bases and J by 2 bases, leaving 16 bases between them. The CDR3 coding sequence is TGTGCCAGCGGCAGAGGACACCTAACCTACAATGAGCAGTTCTTC. Translation: CASGRGHLTYNEQFF.

The table lists this clonotype with many counts. The CDR3 is CASSPDSFSYNEQFF. CDR3 DNA sequence: TGTGCCAGCAGCCCGGACTCCTTCTCCTACAATGAGCAGTTCTTC. The rearrangement uses TRBV7-6 and TRBJ2-1, with D tentatively TRBD2 (5 bases). V dropped 5 bases and J dropped 0 bases, with 11 bases sitting between them. This CDR3 comprises 15 residues. CDR1 and CDR2 (germline): SGHVS, FNYEAQ.

This clonotype was recorded at least ten times. An end of the junction differs from the germline gene, which may be a read error. The chain couples TRBV12-3 or TRBV12-4 to TRBJ2-7; 8 bases are a match to TRBD2. CDR3 size: 14 residues. CDR3 loop: CASSLAGRGGEQYF. The CDR3 coding sequence is TGTGCCAGCAGTCTAGCGGGCAGGGGAGGCGAGCAGTACTTC.

Ten or more counts support this clonotype. The chain has TRBV11-2 and TRBJ1-1, with 8 bases identical to TRBD1. Trimming removed 5 bases from V and 11 bases from J; junction bases left unmatched: 10. Germline CDR1 reads SGHAT; CDR2 reads FQNNGV. The CDR3 is made up of 13 amino acids. The CDR3, as DNA: TGTGCCAGCAGCCCTCGGCCAGGGGGCAATGCTTTCTTT. Protein sequence: CASSPRPGGNAFF.

The chain has TRBV12-3 or TRBV12-4 and TRBJ2-1; no definite D call. Trimming stripped 3 bases from V and 0 bases from J, with 9 bases between. The CDR3 consists of 15 residues. CDR3 residues: CASSFRVGSYNEQFF. The CDR3 DNA is TGTGCCAGCAGTTTTAGGGTCGGCTCCTACAATGAGCAGTTCTTC.

In its sample, this clonotype was seen a few times. V usage is TRBV18 and J usage is TRBJ2-1; either TRBD1 or TRBD2 may fit D (5 bases each). Looked up from germline, CDR1 is KGHSH and CDR2 is LQKENI. CDR3 length: 15 residues. V lost 5 bases and J lost 4, with 15 bases in between. The CDR3, as DNA: TGTGCCAGCTCAGCCGACGCTGGGGGATACAATGAGCAGTTCTTC. The encoded protein is CASSADAGGYNEQFF. The variable domain in full, completed from reference TRBV18 and TRBJ2-1, reads NAGVMQNPRHLVRRRGQEARLRCSPMKGHSHVYWYRQLPEEGLKFMVYLQKENIIDESGMPKERFSAEFPKEGPSILRIQQVVRGDSAAYFCASSADAGGYNEQFFGPGTRLTVL.

This chain links TRBV2 with TRBJ1-4; perhaps TRBD1 as D (5 bases). The CDR3 spans 12 residues. Germline CDR1 SNHLY, CDR2 FYNNEI. Trimming pared 5 bases from V and 5 bases from J, leaving 6 bases between. CDR3 sequence reads: CASSRQNEKLFF. The CDR3 DNA sequence: TGTGCCAGCAGTCGACAGAATGAAAAACTGTTTTTT.

V is TRBV5-6 and J is TRBJ2-3; 11 bases map to TRBD2. Trimming removed 2 bases from V and 3 bases from J; junction bases left unmatched: 11. The germline CDR1 and CDR2 sequences are SGHDT and YYEEEE. The CDR3 loop spans 18 amino acids. The CDR3 region is CASSFGPGTSGSTDTQYF. CDR3 sequence (DNA): TGTGCCAGCAGCTTTGGGCCTGGAACTAGCGGGAGTACAGATACGCAGTATTTT.

V is TRBV20-1 and J is TRBJ2-5; 8 bases align to TRBD2. Trimming removed 0 bases from V and 3 bases from J; junction bases left unmatched: 3. CDR3 length equals 14 residues. The V gene's germline CDR1 is DFQATT and CDR2 SNEGSKA (reference sequence). The CDR3 region is CSARDPGLEETQYF. Here the CDR3 DNA reads TGCAGTGCTAGAGACCCGGGACTAGAAGAGACCCAGTACTTC.

The gene calls are TRBV7-6 and TRBJ2-7, with D unclear. Deletions cut 2 bases from V and 0 bases from J, with 8 bases between. From germline, CDR1 is SGHVS and CDR2 FNYEAQ. The CDR3 runs to 14 residues. CDR3 DNA sequence: TGTGCCAGCAGCTTATCGGACCACTCCTACGAGCAGTACTTC. It codes for CASSLSDHSYEQYF.

The V gene is TRBV5-5, the J gene TRBJ2-7; D remains unclear. The CDR3 spans 14 residues. Between the trimmed V and J ends, which lost 0 bases and 7 bases, there was a span of 14 bases. CDR1 is SGHKS, CDR2 YYEKEE, per germline (reference sequence). In DNA form, the CDR3 reads TGTGCCAGCAGCTTGGAGCGATGGGCTTGGGAGCAGTACTTC. It encodes CASSLERWAWEQYF.